Each of the 18 T cell receptor beta chains below was sequenced from the same sample in a study of blood T cell repertoires in COVID-19. Data came from immunoSEQ multiplex PCR; TCRdb stores just in-frame clones and leaves some out. This sample has 150,000 or so clones; around four fifths occur once, and the top ten carry 3.6%. Sequencing used PBMCs or T cells enriched from blood (not recorded which). The receptors were sampled from a woman between 50 and 59 years old in a cohort exposed to, infected with or recovered from COVID-19 (not recorded which).

A single count supports this clone. The chain recombines TRBV21-1 with TRBJ1-4; the table names TRBD1, a call not compared with the DNA. TRBV21-1 is deemed a pseudogene. The CDR3 loop spans 15 amino acids. The CDR3 coding sequence is TGTGCCAGCAGCAAGACAGGGAAAACTAATGAAAAACTGTTTTTT. Its protein product is CASSKTGKTNEKLFF.

The rearrangement uses TRBV30 and TRBJ1-2; 9 bases fit TRBD1. Germline V gene data show CDR1 as GTSNPN and CDR2 as SVGIG (reference sequence). The CDR3 covers 14 residues. V lost 0 bases to trimming and J lost 7 bases; unmatched junction nucleotides: 6. The CDR3 spells CAWSVTGGLGGYTF. CDR3 nucleotides: TGTGCCTGGAGTGTAACAGGGGGCTTAGGTGGCTACACCTTC.

The J gene is TRBJ1-4, the V gene TRBV6-1; 12 bases align to TRBD1. The CDR3 loop spans 13 amino acids. Germline V gene sequence: CDR1 MNHNS, CDR2 SASEGT. V gave up 3 bases and J gave up 15 bases; unmatched junction bases: 5. The CDR3, as DNA: TGTGCCAGCAGTGACCGGGACAGGGGGCAAGTGTTTTTT. This encodes CASSDRDRGQVFF.

The chain couples TRBV11-3 to TRBJ2-3; D possibly corresponds to TRBD2 (6 bases). The V end lost 1 base, the J end lost 6 bases, and 17 bases lay between the germline ends. The CDR3 is made up of 16 amino acids. CDR1 is SGHNT, CDR2 YENEEA, per germline. For the CDR3, the DNA is TGTGCCAGCAGCTTAGTCGGTGGGAGGTCCAAGGATACGCAGTATTTT. This encodes CASSLVGGRSKDTQYF.

This rearrangement joins TRBV10-1 to TRBJ2-3; D is perhaps TRBD2 (6 bases). The V gene's germline CDR1 is WNHNN and CDR2 SYGVQD (reference sequence). V gave up 6 bases and J gave up 0 bases, with 10 bases separating them. The CDR3 spans 14 residues. For the CDR3, the DNA is TGCGCCAGCAGCGGGGGAGTTAGCACAGATACGCAGTATTTT. It encodes CASSGGVSTDTQYF.

The chain links TRBV6-5 to TRBJ2-7, with D possibly TRBD2 on 7 matching bases. This CDR3 spans 16 amino acids. The germline V and J ends were trimmed by 0 bases and 2 bases, with 14 bases remaining between them. CDR1 is MNHEY, CDR2 SVGAGI, per germline. The CDR3 DNA sequence: TGTGCCAGCAGTTACTCGAGGGCGGGGGCCACCTACGAGCAGTACTTC. Its translation is CASSYSRAGATYEQYF.

The count of this clone is one. The rearrangement links TRBV2 to TRBJ1-2; no clear D. Germline V gives CDR1 SNHLY, CDR2 FYNNEI. The ends were cut back, 0 bases at V and 4 bases at J, with 9 bases in the middle. The CDR3 has 14 amino acids. The CDR3 spells CASSEARQSYGYTF. The CDR3 bases are TGTGCCAGCAGTGAAGCGAGGCAGAGCTATGGCTACACCTTC. Combining the CDR3 with reference TRBV2 and TRBJ1-2 gives the whole variable domain EPEVTQTPSHQVTQMGQEVILRCVPISNHLYFYWYRQILGQKVEFLVSFYNNEISEKSEIFDDQFSVERPDGSNFTLKIRSTKLEDSAMYFCASSEARQSYGYTFGSGTRLTVV.

This clone has just one count. V usage is TRBV6-5 and J usage is TRBJ1-5, with a tentative D call TRBD1 (6 bases). Trimming took 7 bases from V and 2 from J, leaving 12 bases between them. This CDR3 region has 14 residues. Germline CDR1 reads MNHEY; CDR2 reads SVGAGI. The CDR3 region has the DNA TGTGCCAGCATTGCACAGGGCGGCAATCAGCCCCAGCATTTT. Translation: CASIAQGGNQPQHF.

The chain carries TRBV27 and TRBJ2-5; 12 bases align to TRBD2. The CDR3 is 15 residues long. With V trimmed by 2 bases and J by 5 bases, 3 bases remained unmatched. The germline V gene has CDR1 MNHEY and CDR2 SMNVEV (reference sequence). CDR3 nucleotide sequence: TGTGCCAGCAGTTTAAGTCTAGCGGGAGGGGAGACCCAGTACTTC. This gives the protein CASSLSLAGGETQYF.

The sample holds many counts of this clone. Here the CDR3 reads CASSSGVGFRGAGGNTIYF. As DNA, the CDR3 is TGTGCCAGCAGCTCCGGGGTAGGGTTTCGGGGGGCCGGTGGAAACACCATATATTTT. The gene calls are TRBV11-2 and TRBJ1-3; tentatively, D is TRBD1 (6 bases). V was shortened by 4 bases and J by 3 bases, with 25 bases between the two germline ends. This CDR3 is 19 amino acids long. Germline V gene data show CDR1 as SGHAT and CDR2 as FQNNGV. Full variable domain (remainder filled in from reference TRBV11-2 and TRBJ1-3): EAGVAQSPRYKIIEKRQSVAFWCNPISGHATLYWYQQILGQGPKLLIQFQNNGVVDDSQLPKDRFSAERLKGVDSTLKIQPAKLEDSAVYLCASSSGVGFRGAGGNTIYFGEGSWLTVV.

The table lists this clone with a few counts. This chain connects TRBV6-6 to TRBJ2-7; 9 bases line up with TRBD1. With 5 bases clipped from V and 6 bases from J, the junction kept 11 bases outside the gene matches. The CDR3 is 15 amino acids. Germline V lookup: CDR1 MNHNY, CDR2 SVGAGI (reference sequence). The CDR3 region is CASSHPGQGSLEQYF. As DNA, the CDR3 is TGTGCCAGCAGTCACCCGGGACAGGGCTCCCTCGAGCAGTACTTC.

V and J are TRBV5-1 and TRBJ1-2; 9 nucleotides match TRBD1. From germline, CDR1 is SGHRS and CDR2 YFSETQ. CDR3 length: 17 residues. J was trimmed by 1 base and V by 0 bases; bases with no gene match: 7. In DNA, the CDR3 is TGCGCCAGCAGCTTGGGGAGGACAGGGGATGGTAACTATGGCTACACCTTC. This codes for CASSLGRTGDGNYGYTF.

This rearrangement joins TRBV2 to TRBJ2-2, with no clear D. Trimming cost V 6 bases and J 6 bases, with 14 bases left between them. Germline V gives CDR1 SNHLY, CDR2 FYNNEI. This CDR3 has 14 residues. The chain's CDR3 is CASRVLDGSGELFF. In DNA form, the CDR3 reads TGTGCCAGCAGGGTGCTAGACGGGTCCGGGGAGCTGTTTTTT.

This clone was found once. The chain links TRBV15 to TRBJ2-2; possibly TRBD1 for D (5 bases). V gave up 3 bases and J gave up 0 bases, with 5 bases separating them. Germline V gene data show CDR1 as LNHNV and CDR2 as YYDKDF (reference sequence). CDR3 length: 14 amino acids. The CDR3 nucleotides are TGTGCCACCAGCAGGACAGCGAACACCGGGGAGCTGTTTTTT. It specifies CATSRTANTGELFF.

This clone has a single count. The rearrangement joins TRBV5-1 to TRBJ1-4; a weak D match, TRBD1 (6 bases). Germline loops: CDR1 SGHRS, CDR2 YFSETQ. V lost 1 base and J 3 bases, leaving 10 bases between the germline ends. The CDR3 sequence is 15 residues long. CDR3 sequence: CASSLIGQSNEKLFF. DNA of the CDR3: TGCGCCAGCAGCTTGATCGGACAGTCTAATGAAAAACTGTTTTTT.

CDR3 bases: TGTGCCAGCAGTTTCAGGACTAGCGGGTGGTACGAGCAGTACTTC. Its protein is CASSFRTSGWYEQYF. The chain combines TRBV28 with TRBJ2-7; 11 bases match TRBD2. The V and J ends lost 3 bases and 4 bases, in that order; junction bases with no gene match: 5. The CDR3 is 15 amino acids. Germline assignment: CDR1 MDHEN and CDR2 SYDVKM. Complete variable domain (other parts from reference TRBV28 and TRBJ2-7): DVKVTQSSRYLVKRTGEKVFLECVQDMDHENMFWYRQDPGLGLRLIYFSYDVKMKEKGDIPEGYSVSREKKERFSLILESASTNQTSMYLCASSFRTSGWYEQYFGPGTRLTVT.

This clone was picked up one time. The V call is TRBV7-3, the J call TRBJ2-2; TRBD1 matches 12 bases. The length of the CDR3 is 16 residues. Per germline, CDR1 SGHTA and CDR2 FQGTGA. After removal of 2 bases from V and 6 bases from J, the junction contained 4 bases not matched to a gene. The CDR3, as DNA: TGTGCCAGCAGCTTACCGGGACAGGGGGCGGCCGGGGAGCTGTTTTTT. Residues: CASSLPGQGAAGELFF.

The V and J genes are TRBV28 and TRBJ1-2; 7 nucleotides agree with TRBD1. Germline V CDR1 and CDR2: MDHEN, SYDVKM. With 3 bases clipped from V and 2 bases from J, the junction kept 6 bases outside the gene matches. This CDR3 spans 15 amino acids. As DNA, the CDR3 is TGTGCCAGCAGTTTCTCGGGACAGACAAACTATGGCTACACCTTC. Protein sequence: CASSFSGQTNYGYTF.